Listed below are T cell receptor beta chains from one sample, sequenced in a study of blood T cell repertoires in COVID-19. Sequencing used immunoSEQ multiplex PCR; TCRdb keeps in-frame clones, though not all of them. The data hold around 80,000 clones, with roughly four fifths observed a single time. The sequenced material came from peripheral blood. Receptors originate from a man between 60 and 75 years old with acute or convalescent COVID-19. The CDR3 runs from the conserved cysteine through the conserved F or W. Clone size is given for some rows only: seen once, a few or many times, or a class if the clone is expanded.

CDR3aa: CASSYGTSGGEQFF
j_gene: TRBJ2-1
v_gene: TRBV3-1/TRBV3-2
abundance: .
len: 14

CDR3aa: CATGSGGTDTQYF
j_gene: TRBJ2-3
v_gene: TRBV10-3
abundance: few
len: 13

CDR3aa: CASSSGQLTTYEQYF
j_gene: TRBJ2-7
v_gene: TRBV5-4
abundance: few
len: 15

CDR3aa: CSASIQGSVGDTIYF
j_gene: TRBJ1-3
v_gene: TRBV20-1
abundance: once
len: 15

CDR3aa: CASSQAGTSGTHNEQFF
j_gene: TRBJ2-1
v_gene: TRBV4-1
abundance: .
len: 17

CDR3aa: CASSQDNPGTQYF
j_gene: TRBJ2-3
v_gene: TRBV3-1/TRBV3-2
abundance: .
len: 13

CDR3aa: CASSPNLLAGAQETQYF
j_gene: TRBJ2-5
v_gene: TRBV9
abundance: .
len: 17

CDR3aa: CASSVSAGDAYEQYF
j_gene: TRBJ2-7
v_gene: TRBV5-1
abundance: .
len: 15

CDR3aa: CASRDKQETQYF
j_gene: TRBJ2-5
v_gene: TRBV12-3/TRBV12-4
abundance: .
len: 12

CDR3aa: CASSYGQSSYEQYF
j_gene: TRBJ2-7
v_gene: TRBV6-5
abundance: .
len: 14

CDR3aa: CASSPQSGISGNTIYF
j_gene: TRBJ1-3
v_gene: TRBV18
abundance: .
len: 16

CDR3aa: CASNEAENYGYTF
j_gene: TRBJ1-2
v_gene: TRBV19
abundance: .
len: 13

CDR3aa: CASSLLAGNSPLHF
j_gene: TRBJ1-6
v_gene: TRBV7-3
abundance: once
len: 14

CDR3aa: CASSFSGAGVDNEQFF
j_gene: TRBJ2-1
v_gene: TRBV4-1
abundance: .
len: 16

CDR3aa: CASSLAPLRGKYSSLHF
j_gene: TRBJ1-6
v_gene: TRBV5-4
abundance: .
len: 17

CDR3aa: CASSFSSGNTIYF
j_gene: TRBJ1-3
v_gene: TRBV12-3/TRBV12-4
abundance: .
len: 13

CDR3aa: CASSADRRQLNEKLFF
j_gene: TRBJ1-4
v_gene: TRBV6-1
abundance: once
len: 16

CDR3aa: CASSHGQNTEAFF
j_gene: TRBJ1-1
v_gene: TRBV3-1/TRBV3-2
abundance: .
len: 13

CDR3aa: CASSTGVLSGNTIYF
j_gene: TRBJ1-3
v_gene: TRBV2
abundance: .
len: 15

CDR3aa: CASSWEPINSPLHF
j_gene: TRBJ1-6
v_gene: TRBV7-2
abundance: .
len: 14

CDR3aa: CASSPGTGVGQPQHF
j_gene: TRBJ1-5
v_gene: TRBV18
abundance: .
len: 15

CDR3aa: CASSQVQINEKLFF
j_gene: TRBJ1-4
v_gene: TRBV2
abundance: .
len: 14

CDR3aa: CASGLGGLNTGELFF
j_gene: TRBJ2-2
v_gene: TRBV5-8
abundance: .
len: 15

CDR3aa: CASRRQRGNTEAFF
j_gene: TRBJ1-1
v_gene: TRBV7-2
abundance: .
len: 14

CDR3aa: CASSVDRSGTQYF
j_gene: TRBJ2-5
v_gene: TRBV2
abundance: .
len: 13

CDR3aa: CASTVTGANTGELFF
j_gene: TRBJ2-2
v_gene: TRBV19
abundance: .
len: 15

CDR3aa: CSVGTGPYYGYTF
j_gene: TRBJ1-2
v_gene: TRBV29-1
abundance: .
len: 13

CDR3aa: CASSTTSGNGVEQYF
j_gene: TRBJ2-7
v_gene: TRBV7-2
abundance: .
len: 15

CDR3aa: CASSFGTSGEETQYF
j_gene: TRBJ2-5
v_gene: TRBV7-7
abundance: few
len: 15

CDR3aa: CATSGSGSNQPQHF
j_gene: TRBJ1-5
v_gene: TRBV15
abundance: .
len: 14

CDR3aa: CASGLAGGYYNEQFF
j_gene: TRBJ2-1
v_gene: TRBV12-5
abundance: .
len: 15

CDR3aa: CSVLRGLTDTQYF
j_gene: TRBJ2-3
v_gene: TRBV29-1
abundance: .
len: 13

CDR3aa: CASSLTSAKQFF
j_gene: TRBJ2-1
v_gene: TRBV7-2
abundance: .
len: 12

CDR3aa: CASSLGAGNTEAFF
j_gene: TRBJ1-1
v_gene: TRBV18
abundance: .
len: 14

CDR3aa: CASSSPGGYSNQPQHF
j_gene: TRBJ1-5
v_gene: TRBV6-5
abundance: .
len: 16

CDR3aa: CASSGQLNQPQHF
j_gene: TRBJ1-5
v_gene: TRBV12-3/TRBV12-4
abundance: .
len: 13

CDR3aa: CASSLGQGSGNTIYF
j_gene: TRBJ1-3
v_gene: TRBV11-3
abundance: .
len: 15

CDR3aa: CASSPGTDNSPLHF
j_gene: TRBJ1-6
v_gene: TRBV18
abundance: .
len: 14

CDR3aa: CASQSDGSSPLHF
j_gene: TRBJ1-6
v_gene: TRBV12-3/TRBV12-4
abundance: few
len: 13

CDR3aa: CASSLGLAGPSELFF
j_gene: TRBJ2-2
v_gene: TRBV27
abundance: few
len: 15

CDR3aa: CASSLAWGGTRSYEQYF
j_gene: TRBJ2-7
v_gene: TRBV11-2
abundance: .
len: 17

CDR3aa: CASSKEVGELFF
j_gene: TRBJ2-2
v_gene: TRBV12-3/TRBV12-4
abundance: .
len: 12

CDR3aa: CASSLRVPDTQYF
j_gene: TRBJ2-3
v_gene: TRBV7-9
abundance: .
len: 13

CDR3aa: CASSLDFRGSTEAFF
j_gene: TRBJ1-1
v_gene: TRBV5-1
abundance: few
len: 15

CDR3aa: CASSLAGVNTIYF
j_gene: TRBJ1-3
v_gene: TRBV5-1
abundance: .
len: 13

CDR3aa: CASSLSYPGQGVGYTF
j_gene: TRBJ1-2
v_gene: TRBV27
abundance: .
len: 16